This TCR beta chain was found in a study of shared clonotypes between healthy human individuals. Study overall: CD4 naive and memory got three plates each, CD8 naive two, CD8 memory one.

The V gene's germline CDR1 is MNHEY and CDR2 SMNVEV (reference sequence). V lost 6 bases and J lost 4, with 21 bases in between. The CDR3 has 16 amino acids. Some clones are missing from TCRdb's copy, which holds only in-frame ones; the method was immunoSEQ multiplex PCR. The sample has some 1,100,000 clones, 78% seen once. In this sample, this clone turned up many times. V is TRBV27 and J is TRBJ1-2; D call uncertain. This TCR was sampled from a man between 18 and 29 years old in good health. Some clones in this sample may be carry-over from other donors' samples. Sequencing was carried out using memory CD4+ T cells from PBMCs. Specified subset: CD45RA-negative fraction. The CDR3 coding sequence is TGTGCCAGCAGCCAGTCCGGCAGACCCGATTCCTATGGCTACACCTTC. It yields the protein CASSQSGRPDSYGYTF.